The 21 T cell receptor beta chains given below trace back to one sample, sequenced in a study of blood T cell repertoires in COVID-19. TCRdb's copy holds only in-frame clones and misses some; the assay was immunoSEQ multiplex PCR. The table has about 110,000 clones, approximately 87% seen once; the top ten hold around a sixth. Input material: peripheral blood. The receptors here all came from a woman aged 60-75 years with acute or convalescent COVID-19.

This clone was picked up a small number of times. This sequence joins TRBV30 and TRBJ2-3, with TRBD1 matching 9 bases. J was trimmed by 2 bases and V by 5 bases; bases with no gene match: 2. The CDR3 loop spans 13 amino acids. The germline CDR1 and CDR2 sequences are GTSNPN and SVGIG (reference sequence). The CDR3 spells CAWGQGNTDTQYF. The DNA of the CDR3 is TGTGCCTGGGGACAGGGGAACACAGATACGCAGTATTTT.

The rearrangement uses TRBV5-1 and TRBJ2-7, with 13 positions matching TRBD2. V trimming: 0 bases; J trimming: 10 bases; junction bases outside the gene matches: 10. The CDR3 extends over 16 amino acids. From germline, CDR1 is SGHRS and CDR2 YFSETQ. The CDR3 sequence: CASSLGGTSGVDGQYF. CDR3 bases: TGCGCCAGCAGCTTGGGTGGGACTAGCGGGGTCGATGGTCAGTACTTC.

This clone was seen a handful of times. The V call is TRBV28, the J call TRBJ1-3; D remains ambiguous. Trimming left V 3 bases short and J 4 bases short, with 10 bases between. The CDR3 runs 14 residues. The germline V gene encodes CDR1 MDHEN and CDR2 SYDVKM. The DNA for the CDR3 is TGTGCCAGCAGTTTGGGAGGAGTCGGAAACACCATATATTTT. Its translation is CASSLGGVGNTIYF.

The V and J genes are TRBV7-2 and TRBJ2-1; TRBD1 matches at 7 bases. V lost 2 bases, J lost 6 bases, and 10 bases stayed unmatched. CDR3 length equals 16 residues. Germline CDR1 is SGHTA and CDR2 is FQGNSA. The CDR3 bases are TGTGCCAGCAGCTTACAGGGGGTTCGTTCTTTCAATGAGCAGTTCTTC. Translated: CASSLQGVRSFNEQFF. The full variable domain, its missing parts supplied by reference TRBV7-2 and TRBJ2-1, is GAGVSQSPSNKVTEKGKDVELRCDPISGHTALYWYRQSLGQGLEFLIYFQGNSAPDKSGLPSDRFSAERTGGSVSTLTIQRTQQEDSAVYLCASSLQGVRSFNEQFFGPGTRLTVL.

The rearrangement joins TRBV3-1 (or the pseudogene TRBV3-2) to TRBJ2-2; D possibly corresponds to TRBD1 (6 bases). Per germline, CDR1 LGHDT and CDR2 YNNKEL (reference sequence). The CDR3 length is 17 residues. Trimming removed 0 bases from V and 2 bases from J, with 13 bases in between. CDR3 residues: CASSQETGWKNTGELFF. The CDR3 DNA reads TGTGCCAGCAGCCAAGAGACAGGTTGGAAAAACACCGGGGAGCTGTTTTTT.

The chain carries TRBV12-5 and TRBJ1-1, with D unresolved. V dropped 5 bases and J dropped 2 bases, with 15 bases sitting between them. The CDR3 runs to 15 residues. In germline, CDR1 is LGHNT, CDR2 FRNRAP. The CDR3, as DNA: TGTGCTAGTGGTCCCCCAAGAGGCCTCAACACTGAAGCTTTCTTT. It specifies CASGPPRGLNTEAFF.

This clone has just a few counts. This CDR3 is CASAARDSLSNYGYTF. In DNA form, the CDR3 reads TGCGCCAGCGCGGCCCGGGACAGTCTTTCTAACTATGGCTACACCTTC. The J gene is TRBJ1-2, the V gene TRBV5-1, with 7 bases identical to TRBD1. The CDR3 sequence is 16 residues long. Trimming cost V 7 bases and J 0 bases; bases outside gene matches: 12. CDR1 and CDR2 from the germline V gene are SGHRS and YFSETQ.

The CDR3 sequence: CASSYTTGGGNEQFF. The CDR3 nucleotides read TGTGCCAGCAGTTACACGACAGGGGGCGGGAATGAGCAGTTCTTC. The chain uses TRBV6-5 and TRBJ2-1; TRBD1 aligns across 10 bases. CDR3 length: 15 amino acids. Germline assignment: CDR1 MNHEY and CDR2 SVGAGI. Losses at the gene ends were 2 bases for V and 7 bases for J; bases not matched to a gene: 5.

The table lists this clone with a count of one. This CDR3 is CAWRRGSNQPQHF. The CDR3 coding sequence is TGTGCCTGGCGAAGAGGGAGCAATCAGCCCCAGCATTTT. This chain links TRBV30 with TRBJ1-5; D remains unclear. Trimming stripped 5 bases from V and 1 base from J, with 9 bases between. The germline gives CDR1 GTSNPN, CDR2 SVGIG (reference sequence). The CDR3 has 13 amino acids.

The rearrangement uses TRBV9 and TRBJ2-7; TRBD2 is a possible D gene (6 bases). CDR3 length equals 14 residues. The V and J ends lost 0 bases and 6 bases respectively, with 13 bases between them. Germline assignment: CDR1 SGDLS and CDR2 YYNGEE. CDR3 sequence (DNA): TGTGCCAGCAGCGTAGATCCAGGGACTCGCGAGCAGTACTTC. Translation: CASSVDPGTREQYF. Variable domain in full (rest from reference TRBV9 and TRBJ2-7): DSGVTQTPKHLITATGQRVTLRCSPRSGDLSVYWYQQSLDQGLQFLIQYYNGEERAKGNILERFSAQQFPDLHSELNLSSLELGDSALYFCASSVDPGTREQYFGPGTRLTVT.

This clone came up a few times. The V and J genes are TRBV6-5 and TRBJ1-2; the D is unclear. V shed 0 bases and J shed 4 bases, with 12 bases lying between them. Per the germline V gene, CDR1 is MNHEY and CDR2 is SVGAGI. CDR3 length equals 15 residues. The CDR3 sequence is CASSYSEVGFYGYTF. CDR3 nucleotide sequence: TGTGCCAGCAGTTACTCGGAGGTCGGATTCTATGGCTACACCTTC.

The J gene is TRBJ1-2, the V gene TRBV19; D unresolved. This CDR3 has 13 residues. From germline, CDR1 is LNHDA and CDR2 SQIVND (reference sequence). V was cut by 2 bases and J by 8 bases, with 12 bases left in between. CDR3 nucleotide sequence: TGTGCCAGTAGTATAAGTGGAGGATCCGGCTACACCTTC. Translated: CASSISGGSGYTF.

The chain carries TRBV12-3 or TRBV12-4 and TRBJ1-2; unclear D gene. This CDR3 spans 13 amino acids. The V and J ends lost 4 bases and 6 bases respectively, with 12 bases between them. Here the CDR3 reads CASSYKLNHGYTF. The CDR3 coding sequence is TGTGCCAGCAGTTACAAGTTGAACCATGGCTACACCTTC.

This clone turned up a few times. The rearrangement links TRBV5-1 to TRBJ1-2, with 11 bases aligning to TRBD1. The germline V gene has CDR1 SGHRS and CDR2 YFSETQ. The CDR3 is 13 residues long. After removal of 5 bases from V and 8 bases from J, the junction contained 5 bases not matched to a gene. CDR3: CASSSGQGEGYTF. DNA of the CDR3: TGCGCCAGCAGTTCGGGACAGGGGGAGGGCTACACCTTC.

The rearrangement uses TRBV14 and TRBJ2-2; D is uncertain. The V end lost 1 base, the J end lost 0 bases, and 3 bases lay between the germline ends. Germline V gene data show CDR1 as SGHDN and CDR2 as FVKESK. This CDR3 contains 14 residues. CDR3: CASSQVTNTGELFF. CDR3 bases: TGTGCCAGCAGCCAAGTTACGAACACCGGGGAGCTGTTTTTT.

This clone was detected a few times. The rearrangement links TRBV5-1 to TRBJ2-4; D unresolved. Trimming pared 0 bases from V and 10 bases from J, leaving 14 bases between. This CDR3 region has 14 residues. Germline CDR1 is SGHRS and CDR2 is YFSETQ. CDR3 residues: CASSLGPSTPIQYF. CDR3 nucleotide sequence: TGCGCCAGCAGCTTGGGGCCTTCCACCCCTATTCAGTACTTC. Full variable domain (outside the CDR3, taken from reference TRBV5-1 and TRBJ2-4): KAGVTQTPRYLIKTRGQQVTLSCSPISGHRSVSWYQQTPGQGLQFLFEYFSETQRNKGNFPGRFSGRQFSNSRSEMNVSTLELGDSALYLCASSLGPSTPIQYFGAGTRLSVL.

This chain links TRBV28 with TRBJ2-1; TRBD1 might be the D (6 bases). Trimming took 8 bases from V and 15 from J, leaving 17 bases between them. The CDR3 contains 11 residues. The V gene's germline CDR1 is MDHEN and CDR2 SYDVKM. CDR3 DNA sequence: TGTGCCAGCTTCCGGGAAGGGGGTTGGTTCTTC. The encoded protein is CASFREGGWFF.

The chain uses TRBV7-8 and TRBJ2-1, with D tentatively TRBD2 (5 bases). The CDR3 has 16 amino acids. Germline V gene data show CDR1 as SGHVS and CDR2 as FQNEAQ. Trimming removed 4 bases at V and 0 bases at J, with 13 bases between. CDR3 DNA: TGTGCCAGCAGCTCCTCTAGCAAAGGCTCCTACAATGAGCAGTTCTTC. This codes for CASSSSSKGSYNEQFF.

V is TRBV7-9 and J is TRBJ2-3; a possible D gene is TRBD1 (7 bases). Germline V gives CDR1 SEHNR, CDR2 FQNEAQ (reference sequence). The V and J ends lost 6 bases and 4 bases respectively, with 14 bases between them. The CDR3 runs 14 residues. CDR3 sequence reads: CASSYIRGADTQYF. The CDR3 region has the DNA TGTGCCAGCAGTTATATCAGGGGGGCAGATACGCAGTATTTT.

DNA for the CDR3: TGTGCCAGCATTAGACAGAGCAACACTGAAGCTTTCTTT. Translated, it gives CASIRQSNTEAFF. The chain links TRBV6-5 to TRBJ1-1; D might be TRBD1 (5 bases). CDR1 and CDR2 (germline): MNHEY, SVGAGI. This CDR3 has 13 residues. The germline V and J ends were trimmed by 7 bases and 2 bases, with 11 bases remaining between them.

The chain employs TRBV28 and TRBJ1-4; 7 bases line up with TRBD1. The CDR3 covers 15 residues. V trimming: 7 bases; J trimming: 8 bases; junction bases outside the gene matches: 13. From germline, CDR1 is MDHEN and CDR2 SYDVKM. The CDR3 loop is CASTLRGRAREKLFF. For the CDR3, the DNA is TGTGCCAGCACCCTGAGGGGGCGGGCGAGGGAAAAACTGTTTTTT.